The 19 T cell receptor beta chains listed next were all sequenced from one sample in a study of blood T cell repertoires in COVID-19. The data were produced by immunoSEQ multiplex PCR, yet TCRdb's version contains in-frame clones alone and is incomplete. The sample has 150,000 or so clones, approximately 80% seen once. Sequenced input: PBMCs or T cells enriched from blood (not recorded which). Receptor source: a man between 65 and 85 years old who had been exposed to COVID-19.

This chain links TRBV3-1 (or the pseudogene TRBV3-2) with TRBJ1-5; no definite D call. The CDR3 loop spans 13 amino acids. V lost 1 base and J lost 5, with 6 bases in between. The germline CDR1 and CDR2 sequences are LGHDT and YNNKEL (reference sequence). This CDR3 reads CASSQGQDQPQHF. The CDR3 DNA follows: TGTGCCAGCAGCCAAGGGCAGGATCAGCCCCAGCATTTT.

This clone was observed at least ten times. The CDR3 DNA sequence: TGTGCCAGCAGCTTAGATCTGAGGACCTACGAGCAGTACTTC. It translates to CASSLDLRTYEQYF. The chain couples TRBV11-2 to TRBJ2-7; D is uncertain. Germline CDR1 reads SGHAT; CDR2 reads FQNNGV. This CDR3 region has 14 residues. Trimming took 0 bases from V and 2 from J, leaving 8 bases between them.

The chain combines TRBV5-4 with TRBJ1-2; D possibly corresponds to TRBD1 (6 bases). This CDR3 contains 13 residues. Germline CDR1 SGHNT, CDR2 YYREEE (reference sequence). Trimming shortened V by 2 bases and J by 6 bases, and 11 bases separated the two germline ends. The chain's CDR3 is CASSFGRTDGYTF. As DNA, the CDR3 is TGTGCCAGCAGCTTCGGCAGGACAGATGGCTACACCTTC. The whole variable domain, filled in from reference TRBV5-4 and TRBJ1-2, reads ETGVTQSPTHLIKTRGQQVTLRCSSQSGHNTVSWYQQALGQGPQFIFQYYREEENGRGNFPPRFSGLQFPNYSSELNVNALELDDSALYLCASSFGRTDGYTFGSGTRLTVV.

The chain combines TRBV19 with TRBJ1-1, with D uncertain. CDR1 is LNHDA and CDR2 is SQIVND in the germline V gene (reference sequence). The V end lost 0 bases, the J end lost 5 bases, and 19 bases lay between the germline ends. This CDR3 region has 17 residues. The chain's CDR3 is CASSIDTLSAGRTEAFF. CDR3 bases: TGTGCCAGTAGTATAGATACCCTTTCGGCGGGGAGAACTGAAGCTTTCTTT.

In this sample, this clone turned up once. The chain employs TRBV12-3 or TRBV12-4 and TRBJ1-1; D call uncertain. CDR3 length equals 13 residues. Trimming cost V 3 bases and J 2 bases, with 7 bases left between them. The CDR3 bases are TGTGCCAGCAGTTTCCGGGTAAACACTGAAGCTTTCTTT. Translation: CASSFRVNTEAFF.

This clone was seen a few times. J is TRBJ1-2 and V is TRBV4-3; D is ambiguous. This CDR3 is built from 14 residues. Trimming removed 4 bases at V and 1 base at J, with 10 bases between. In germline, CDR1 is LGHNA, CDR2 YSLEER. CDR3 loop: CASSRGRSNYGYTF. The CDR3 bases are TGCGCCAGCAGCCGAGGCCGCAGTAACTATGGCTACACCTTC.

This clone was observed once. The rearrangement joins TRBV19 to TRBJ1-2, with a weak D call TRBD1 (6 bases). V was pared by 8 bases and J by 6 bases, with 22 bases between. The CDR3 covers 15 residues. CDR1 is LNHDA and CDR2 is SQIVND in the germline V gene (reference sequence). The CDR3 DNA follows: TGTGCCAGTCGAGCATCGGGGGGGCAACGGGATGGCTACACCTTC. Amino acids: CASRASGGQRDGYTF.

This clone was observed a handful of times. The rearrangement joins TRBV18 to TRBJ2-7; 9 bases are a match to TRBD1. After removal of 6 bases from V and 3 bases from J, the junction contained 3 bases not matched to a gene. The CDR3 sequence is 13 residues long. Germline V lookup: CDR1 KGHSH, CDR2 LQKENI. The CDR3, as DNA: TGTGCCAGCTCGTGGGACAGGGACTACGAGCAGTACTTC. It codes for CASSWDRDYEQYF.

The chain uses TRBV19 and TRBJ1-4; D remains unclear. This CDR3 is 15 amino acids long. Germline V lookup: CDR1 LNHDA, CDR2 SQIVND (reference sequence). V lost 7 bases and J lost 3, with 15 bases in between. The CDR3 spells CASTPFGGSNEKLFF. The CDR3 nucleotides read TGTGCCAGTACCCCCTTCGGCGGCTCTAATGAAAAACTGTTTTTT. The complete variable domain, with remaining parts taken from reference TRBV19 and TRBJ1-4, reads DGGITQSPKYLFRKEGQNVTLSCEQNLNHDAMYWYRQDPGQGLRLIYYSQIVNDFQKGDIAEGYSVSREKKESFPLTVTSAQKNPTAFYLCASTPFGGSNEKLFFGSGTQLSVL.

There are a few counts of this clone. The chain uses TRBV19 and TRBJ1-2; perhaps TRBD1 as D (5 bases). The germline CDR1 and CDR2 sequences are LNHDA and SQIVND (reference sequence). Between the trimmed V and J ends, which lost 4 bases and 0 bases, there was a span of 12 bases. The CDR3 covers 15 residues. CDR3 sequence (DNA): TGTGCCAGTAGTAAGGCGGGGGAATCTAACTATGGCTACACCTTC. This sequence encodes CASSKAGESNYGYTF.

CDR3 sequence: CASSFQGHPNTEAFF. Here the CDR3 DNA reads TGCGCCAGCAGCTTTCAGGGGCACCCGAACACTGAAGCTTTCTTT. The V gene is TRBV5-1, the J gene TRBJ1-1, with D possibly matching TRBD1 (6 bases). In germline, CDR1 is SGHRS, CDR2 YFSETQ. The CDR3 is 15 amino acids. The V end was cut by 2 bases, the J end by 1 base, with 12 bases between.

The CDR3 protein is CASSYAGTRPMDEQFF. For the CDR3, the DNA is TGCGCCAGCAGCTACGCCGGGACTCGCCCCATGGATGAGCAGTTCTTC. The chain links TRBV5-1 to TRBJ2-1; weak D call: TRBD2 (6 bases). Germline CDR1 and CDR2: SGHRS and YFSETQ. The V gene lost 3 bases and the J gene lost 8 bases, with 21 bases spanning the gap. CDR3 length: 16 residues.

CDR3: CASSPQGASGNTIYF. CDR3 coding DNA: TGTGCCAGCAGCCCACAGGGGGCCTCTGGAAACACCATATATTTT. The chain combines TRBV5-4 with TRBJ1-3, with 9 bases that match TRBD1. The CDR3 spans 15 residues. The J segment lost 0 bases and the V segment lost 4 bases, leaving 2 bases of the junction unmatched. Germline-derived CDR1 and CDR2 are SGHNT and YYREEE (reference sequence).

The chain couples TRBV24-1 to TRBJ1-5, with 12 nucleotides matching TRBD1. Germline trimming cut 6 bases from V and 12 bases from J; bases unmatched to any gene: 8. CDR3 size: 14 residues. Per the germline V gene, CDR1 is KGHDR and CDR2 is SFDVKD. CDR3 amino acids: CATSNTGTGGDQHF. CDR3 nucleotides: TGTGCCACCAGTAATACCGGGACAGGGGGCGACCAGCATTTT.

This clone was recorded once. V is TRBV5-1 and J is TRBJ2-5; 8 bases are a match to TRBD2. This CDR3 is built from 14 residues. V dropped 5 bases and J dropped 3; count of bases not matched to a gene: 6. Germline CDR1 reads SGHRS; CDR2 reads YFSETQ. This CDR3 reads CASSGGGREETQYF. CDR3 nucleotide sequence: TGCGCCAGCAGTGGCGGGGGGCGAGAAGAGACCCAGTACTTC.

This chain joins TRBV19 and TRBJ1-5; D unresolved. The CDR3 sequence is 14 residues long. Between the trimmed V and J ends, which lost 9 bases and 0 bases, there was a span of 12 bases. CDR1 is LNHDA, CDR2 SQIVND, per germline (reference sequence). This CDR3 reads CASWPSYSNQPQHF. The CDR3 DNA reads TGTGCCAGCTGGCCCAGTTATAGCAATCAGCCCCAGCATTTT.

The genes are TRBV28 and TRBJ2-7, with D possibly being TRBD2 (5 bases). The CDR3 is 15 amino acids. Germline lookup yields CDR1 MDHEN and CDR2 SYDVKM. Trimming took 7 bases from V and 2 from J, leaving 18 bases between them. CDR3 region: CASIAGGLATYEQYF. CDR3 DNA sequence: TGTGCCAGCATCGCTGGCGGGCTCGCAACCTACGAGCAGTACTTC. Together with reference TRBV28 and TRBJ2-7, the CDR3 gives the full variable domain: DVKVTQSSRYLVKRTGEKVFLECVQDMDHENMFWYRQDPGLGLRLIYFSYDVKMKEKGDIPEGYSVSREKKERFSLILESASTNQTSMYLCASIAGGLATYEQYFGPGTRLTVT.

In regard to this clone: Other DNA variants within this sample encode the same CDR3. The V gene is TRBV28, the J gene TRBJ2-1; D is possibly TRBD1 (5 bases). The CDR3 runs to 12 residues. CDR1 and CDR2 (germline): MDHEN, SYDVKM. Trimming left V 2 bases short and J 6 bases short, with 5 bases between. CDR3 DNA sequence: TGTGCCAGCAGTTTAAGGGGCAATGAGCAGTTCTTC. This codes for CASSLRGNEQFF.

The chain links TRBV7-3 to TRBJ2-5; a weak D match, TRBD1 (7 bases). The CDR3 contains 13 residues. Germline CDR1 SGHTA, CDR2 FQGTGA. V was shortened by 5 bases and J by 10 bases, with 17 bases between the two germline ends. CDR3 coding DNA: TGTGCCAGCAGCCCTAATGGGCAGGGGGGCCAGTACTTC. This gives the protein CASSPNGQGGQYF. Combining the CDR3 with reference TRBV7-3 and TRBJ2-5 gives the whole variable domain GAGVSQTPSNKVTEKGKYVELRCDPISGHTALYWYRQSLGQGPEFLIYFQGTGAADDSGLPNDRFFAVRPEGSVSTLKIQRTERGDSAVYLCASSPNGQGGQYFGPGTRLLVL.